This TCR beta chain was sequenced in a study of blood T cell repertoires in COVID-19. On the study more broadly: Acute and convalescent COVID-19 samples came from the United States, Italy and Spain. T cells, B-cell-depleted T cells, or PBMCs provided the cDNA or gDNA that served as material.

The authors' processing: Estimation of nucleated cell counts was performed using reference gene primer amplification. TCRdb's copy holds only in-frame clones and misses some; the assay was immunoSEQ multiplex PCR. V and J calls and clone size are copied from that table; D and trimming were computed from the DNA. The sample shows about 42,000 clones, 90% to 95% of them seen only once. V lost 0 bases to trimming and J lost 8 bases, with 14 bases between them. The CDR3 consists of 15 residues. Germline V gene data show CDR1 as LNHDA and CDR2 as SQIVND (reference sequence). The chain combines TRBV19 with TRBJ2-1, with D tentatively TRBD1 (6 bases). The sample was peripheral blood. The source of this sequence is a human donor in a cohort sampled during active COVID-19. CDR3 region: CASSIDRSGGDEQFF. CDR3 nucleotide sequence: TGTGCCAGTAGTATAGATCGGAGTGGGGGCGATGAGCAGTTCTTC.